This T cell receptor (beta chain) was retrieved from a study of T-cell reconstitution after alpha-beta-depleted transplantation in children. Study outcomes and limitations: A year had passed since transplant, and T-cell counts and diversity by then came mostly from newly produced T cells. In patients about two months after transplant, alpha-beta T cells reportedly arose from several hundred expanded graft clones.

The TCRbeta library incorporated unique molecular identifiers. TCRdb recomputed calls from the PCR reads with MiXCR, one row per CDR3 protein. Seen here are a few hundred thousand distinct CDR3 sequences, 10% to 15% observed once, and the top ten hold 2.2%. This clonotype came up once. The antigen remains undetermined. At one end the junction does not follow the germline gene, possibly because of a read error. CDR3 length equals 14 residues. Germline CDR1 is MNHNS and CDR2 is SASEGT. The TCR sequence derives from a male patient between 5 and 17 years old who had a stem cell transplant for acute myeloid leukemia, so the T cells may come from the graft donor. This rearrangement joins TRBV6-1 to TRBJ2-1, with D unclear. This specimen consisted of PBMCs, mostly from graft donor cells, obtained 360 days after TCRalphabeta/CD19-depleted stem cell transplant. CDR3 amino acids: CASSELRSYNERFF. The CDR3 DNA is TGTGCCAGCAGTGAACTACGCTCCTACAATGAGCGGTTCTTC.